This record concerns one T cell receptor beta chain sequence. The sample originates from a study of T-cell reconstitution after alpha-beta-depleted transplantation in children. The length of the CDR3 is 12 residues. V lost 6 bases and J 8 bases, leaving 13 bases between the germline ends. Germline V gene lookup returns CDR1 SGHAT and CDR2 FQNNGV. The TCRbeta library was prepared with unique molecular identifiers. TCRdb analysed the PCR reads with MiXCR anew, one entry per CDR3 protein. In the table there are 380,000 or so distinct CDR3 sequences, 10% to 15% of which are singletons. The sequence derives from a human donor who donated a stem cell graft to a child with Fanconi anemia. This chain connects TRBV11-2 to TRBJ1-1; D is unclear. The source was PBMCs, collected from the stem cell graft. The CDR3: CASRLQSPEAFF. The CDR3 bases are TGTGCCAGCAGACTTCAATCCCCAGAAGCTTTCTTT.